The sequence of this T cell receptor (beta chain) was determined in a study of cytomegalovirus exposure and HLA in healthy donors (dated 2017 in TCRdb). At the level of the whole study: An earlier analysis of under 600 of the donors reported approximately 290 Gb of sequence data and 117 million unique TCR beta sequences from roughly 180 million T cells. An earlier analysis of some 500 of the donors used high-throughput TCR beta sequencing to judge whether each TCR beta V gene segment behaved as functional or pseudogenic. The study aimed to test whether signatures of past pathogen exposure could be identified by cataloging public T cell receptors. A later analysis re-analyzed previously published TCR beta repertoires from 550 to 700 donors and added high-resolution HLA genotyping to study TCR occurrence patterns. In the later analysis, no new phenotypic data were used to find candidate immune exposures; instead, reliance was placed on TCR beta sequences and their occurrence across donors. Roughly 290 gigabases of sequencing data and around 80 million unique TCR sequences made up an early release that covered several hundred HLA-typed donors. Along with the roughly 670-subject first cohort, a separate validation cohort of around 110 different subjects was used. Both class I and class II loci were covered by HLA typing, at four-digit resolution. Four to six DR-DQ haplotypes were handled as single units for association and clustering because linkage in the cohort was strong. Among about 400 genotyped donors of the cohort, an average of roughly 230,000 unique TCR beta nucleotide sequences was sequenced per donor, of which 15% to 20% were non-productive. To predict cytomegalovirus infection status, the study brought together high-throughput TCR immunosequencing, statistical association of individual TCRs with disease status, and machine learning. Every discovery cohort repertoire had been produced on one sequencing platform. The number of donors typed differed by locus, with roughly 620-630 for A, B, C, DRB1 and DQB1, roughly 520 for DQA1, about 610 for DPA1, and around 460 for DPB1. The study used immunosequencing to profile the T cell repertoires of hundreds of subjects and linked those repertoires to cytomegalovirus serostatus. In a later genetic analysis, genome-wide SNP genotypes for 398 of the 666 donors were used, and that subset was treated as a discovery cohort. Among the 398 genotyped donors, around 81% belonged to the genetic ancestry cluster associated with self-reported Caucasian donors. Donor age, sex, ethnicity and CMV serostatus were collected together with the repertoire data.

Overall study results and their limits: In an earlier analysis of approximately 590 of the donors, most TCR beta V segments appeared in productive rearrangements about 87% or about 30% of the time, broadly matching IMGT annotations. The presence/absence analyses assumed that sequencing depth was roughly uniform across donors, and that assumption may not be true. Some IMGT-functional V segments, including TRBV6-2 and TRBV6-3, could not be distinguished by the 87-base-pair reads and were therefore excluded. Because HLA typing was missing for some donors at each locus, association tests included only the typed subset. Compared with the approximately 710-donor mean, donors in an Asian-associated ancestry cluster had fewer N-insertions in productive TCRs, according to a later genetic analysis. The classifier was reported to diagnose cytomegalovirus status with high specificity and sensitivity in both the original and validation cohorts. Most CMV-associated TCR beta chains appeared to be HLA-restricted in a later analysis, and the HLA associations seemed to be driven largely by CMV exposure. In a later genetic analysis, a missense DCLRE1C variant was associated with V-gene and J-gene trimming of TCR beta chains, and the association was replicated in an independent cohort. Because counts were too low, some 16 rarely observed V segments, including chromosome 9 orphons, were excluded from the earlier analysis of roughly 580 of the donors. In a later analysis, several top co-occurrence clusters were reported to appear linked to parvovirus B19, influenza, CMV and Epstein-Barr virus. While some public TCRs were present in many individuals, most TCR sequences turned up only very rarely across donors. The sequencing pipeline was judged likely to have produced a cluster of highly shared sequence variants as a technical artifact. In a later analysis, the rate of TCR association differed among HLA loci, with DRB1 alleles having the most associated TCRs and HLA-C alleles having the fewest. Strong co-occurrence of HLA alleles, especially DR and DQ, made assigning TCR associations to individual alleles difficult. A few of the identified cytomegalovirus-associated TCR beta chains were confirmed in vitro to be specific for cytomegalovirus antigens. Compared with equally common non-associated chains, HLA-associated TCR beta chains in a later analysis were more clonally expanded and had lower generation probabilities. Only TCR beta chains were sequenced in this cohort, and the absence of alpha or paired-chain data limited detectable features. A later analysis associated 15,000 to 20,000 TCR beta sequences with specific HLA alleles at a false discovery rate of 0.05. The only immune exposure information available for the cohort was CMV serostatus. Correlated functional status among segregating V segments might reflect linkage disequilibrium, but an unknown experimental factor could not be ruled out. A further reported finding was that TCR beta sequences accurately predicted the HLA-A and HLA-B alleles for most subjects in the first cohort. The authors suggested that the approach could potentially be generalized to other disease states and immunological phenotypes. A total of 164 TCR beta chains were listed by the study as associated with cytomegalovirus.

The cohort was made up of 666 healthy bone marrow donors. At the time of sampling, every cohort member was nominally healthy, though immune exposures that went unrecorded were likely present. The donor was CMV seronegative and belonged to the group of several hundred seronegative cohort members. Every donor gave a peripheral blood sample, and the peripheral blood mononuclear cells from that sample were used for TCR beta sequencing. Genomic DNA extraction from the blood cell samples was performed with the Qiagen DNeasy Blood Extraction Kit. Library prep was done by the immunoSEQ multiplex PCR assay. For the multiplex PCR, a mixture combining 60 forward primers for TCR Vbeta segments and 13 reverse primers for TCR Jbeta segments was used. Amplification of the CDR3 region of rearranged TCR beta genes was performed with a multiplex PCR assay on genomic DNA. On the Illumina HiSeq System, the amplified TCR beta libraries were sequenced as 87-base-pair reads. The original methods were these. A later analysis counted about 80 million unique TCR beta chains across the 700 or so repertoires, and some 12 million of these chains were shared by at least two donors. A nearest-neighbor algorithm error-corrected the raw reads and collapsed the reads into unique sequences, merging closely related sequences to remove PCR and sequencing errors. V, D and J gene segments were assigned by aligning CDR3 sequences to IMGT reference sequences. For a sequence to be retained, at least a six-nucleotide match to both a V gene segment and a J gene segment was required. Rearrangements were classified as productive when the CDR3 lacked stop codons and remained in frame with V and J, and all other rearrangements were classified as non-productive. CDR3 was defined by IMGT convention, running from the second conserved V-encoded cysteine to the conserved J-encoded phenylalanine. In an earlier analysis of just under 600 of the donors, sequences lacking an unambiguous match to a single V gene segment were excluded. In an earlier analysis of approximately 610 of the donors, V segments were called functional above 56.7% productive rearrangements and were called segregating when the between-donor standard deviation exceeded 5%. A statistical classification framework was built to diagnose cytomegalovirus status from the catalog of TCR beta chain sequences. In a later analysis, TCR nucleotide sequences were compared against IMGT/GENE-DB human TR gene sequences so that V and J genes could be assigned. The TCRdist pipeline was used in a later analysis to assign CDR3 sequences and most-parsimonious VDJ recombination scenarios. In a later analysis, each TCR beta chain was defined by its CDR3 amino acid sequence together with its V-gene family, and reads without a unique V-gene family were excluded. To address suspected cross-contamination and a sequencing artifact, a later analysis removed a few hundred highly shared, low-generation-probability nucleotide sequences. A later analysis calculated a clonal expansion index for each public chain from normalized within-repertoire ranks of inferred template counts. A later analysis computed generation probabilities with a VDJ recombination model fitted to out-of-frame rearrangements, and checked the results against IGoR. Hypergeometric tests were used in a later analysis to score TCR-TCR, TCR-HLA and TCR-CMV co-occurrence, with a repertoire-size bias correction applied to the TCR pairs. A later analysis estimated false discovery rates by permuting HLA or CMV assignments 20 times. In a later analysis, co-occurring TCRs were grouped with DBSCAN, and TCRdist sequence similarity was added when clustering was performed within HLA-allele-positive subsets. For co-occurrence clustering, repertoires with fewer than 30,000 or more than 120,000 public chains were excluded, along with 4 to 6 repertoires with anomalous nucleotide sharing. TCRdb re-hosts the immuneACCESS table, in-frame sequences only. Its copies lack some clones; in the studies checked, an unresolved V gene accounts for under half of them, and the cause for the rest is not known. V and J calls and clone size come straight from that table; D and trimming were deduced from the DNA. The sample yields about 160,000 clones; just under 80% were counted once. Roughly 1.3% of the sample belongs to the ten largest clones.

A remark on this clone: The clone's antigen remains unknown. One base away there is no much larger clone; base qualities are not given.

CDR1 and CDR2 were assigned from the germline V gene as MDHEN and SYDVKM. Clipping removes 2 bases from V and 7 bases from J, with 2 as the unmatched junction base count. The CDR3 spans 13 residues, from the cysteine through the phenylalanine. The only DNA kept is the CDR3, 39 bases in frame from the first base. Recombination connected TRBV28 to TRBJ1-2, and 9 junction bases match TRBD1. Sequencing was done on a sample of PBMCs. The TCR sequence derives from a woman between 50 and 59 years old in good health and CMV-seronegative. The sequenced DNA is TGTGCCAGCAGTTTAAGACAGGGGGGTGGCTACACCTTC. Protein translation: CASSLRQGGGYTF.